This T cell receptor beta chain is from a study of OX40 agonist ivuxolimab in advanced cancers. Whole-study context: Ivuxolimab, which is an agonistic anti-OX40 (CD134) antibody, was administered to the patients. People in dose escalation had one of these cancers: hepatocellular carcinoma, melanoma, renal cell or head and neck cancer.

Trimming took off 0 bases at V and 0 bases at J, with 3 bases between the two ends. CDR1 is SGDLS, CDR2 YYNGEE, per germline. This CDR3 contains 13 residues. Data came from immunoSEQ multiplex PCR; TCRdb stores just in-frame clones and leaves some out. The data hold about 51,000 clones, with roughly 80% observed a single time. On this clone itself: The antigen remains unidentified. This same CDR3 is encoded by further DNA sequences in the sample.

Enrollment shut out patients with autoimmune disease history or systemic immunosuppression. General study points: Some patients without response likewise showed low normalized clonal expansion.

The rearrangement joins TRBV9 to TRBJ1-1; no definite D call. The sample here was CD4+ or CD8+ T cells sorted from blood, taken in a trial of the OX40 agonist ivuxolimab. The receptor was isolated from an adult with an advanced solid tumor such as melanoma, head and neck, liver or kidney cancer. The CDR3 DNA reads as TGTGCCAGCAGCGTAGCAGTGAACACTGAAGCTTTCTTT. Translation: CASSVAVNTEAFF.